The rows below give T cell receptor beta chains drawn from one sample of a study of CD8+ T cells in alopecia areata. The method was immunoSEQ multiplex PCR; TCRdb's version includes in-frame clones alone and lacks a portion of them. This table holds more than 150,000 clones, roughly three fifths found once. The material was CD8+ T cells sorted from blood, obtained at week 24, from a patient treated with tofacitinib. The receptors derive from a human donor with alopecia areata. The CDR3 runs from the conserved cysteine through the conserved F or W. The order of the fields is clone size, D gene, J gene, V gene, CDR3 protein, CDR3 DNA. D genes are given only for firm matches. A clone size is listed for some rows: how often the clone was seen (once, few, many), or a class if it is expanded.

abundance: few
d_gene: .
j_gene: TRBJ2-5
v_gene: TRBV27
CDR3aa: CASSLTTNQETQYF
CDR3nt: TGTGCCAGCAGTCTAACGACAAACCAAGAGACCCAGTACTTC

abundance: .
d_gene: TRBD2
j_gene: TRBJ2-2
v_gene: TRBV27
CDR3aa: CASSLYTSGGAGTGELFF
CDR3nt: TGTGCCAGCAGTTTGTATACTAGCGGGGGGGCCGGCACCGGGGAGCTGTTTTTT

abundance: .
d_gene: .
j_gene: TRBJ1-5
v_gene: TRBV30
CDR3aa: CAWSGVGQPQHF
CDR3nt: TGTGCCTGGAGTGGGGTGGGGCAGCCCCAGCATTTT

abundance: .
d_gene: TRBD1
j_gene: TRBJ1-4
v_gene: TRBV5-6
CDR3aa: CASSYGTGGGKLFF
CDR3nt: TGTGCCAGCAGCTACGGGACAGGGGGAGGAAAACTGTTTTTT

abundance: .
d_gene: TRBD1
j_gene: TRBJ2-5
v_gene: TRBV7-9
CDR3aa: CASSTGQKQETQYF
CDR3nt: TGTGCCAGCAGCACGGGACAGAAACAAGAGACCCAGTACTTC

abundance: .
d_gene: .
j_gene: TRBJ1-1
v_gene: TRBV9
CDR3aa: CASSLRNTEAFF
CDR3nt: TGTGCCAGCAGCCTCAGGAACACTGAAGCTTTCTTT

abundance: .
d_gene: .
j_gene: TRBJ1-5
v_gene: TRBV5-6
CDR3aa: CASSSNPNQPQHF
CDR3nt: TGTGCCAGCAGCTCCAACCCGAATCAGCCCCAGCATTTT

abundance: .
d_gene: .
j_gene: TRBJ2-1
v_gene: TRBV7-9
CDR3aa: CASSLVGRGSVNEQFF
CDR3nt: TGTGCCAGCAGCTTAGTTGGCAGGGGATCGGTCAATGAGCAGTTCTTC

abundance: .
d_gene: .
j_gene: TRBJ2-7
v_gene: TRBV27
CDR3aa: CASSTSGTTYEQYF
CDR3nt: TGTGCCAGCAGCACATCCGGGACAACCTACGAGCAGTACTTC

abundance: .
d_gene: .
j_gene: TRBJ2-5
v_gene: TRBV6-1
CDR3aa: CASSEVGGRLQETQYF
CDR3nt: TGTGCCAGCAGTGAAGTGGGAGGACGGTTACAAGAGACCCAGTACTTC

abundance: .
d_gene: .
j_gene: TRBJ1-5
v_gene: TRBV27
CDR3aa: CASSSQAGFSHQPQHF
CDR3nt: TGTGCCAGCAGTTCCCAAGCGGGCTTCAGCCATCAGCCCCAGCATTTT

abundance: .
d_gene: TRBD1
j_gene: TRBJ2-1
v_gene: TRBV7-2
CDR3aa: CASSPGTGFYNEQFF
CDR3nt: TGTGCCAGCAGCCCCGGGACAGGGTTCTACAATGAGCAGTTCTTC

abundance: .
d_gene: .
j_gene: TRBJ1-2
v_gene: TRBV19
CDR3aa: CASSITGYRLGYGYTF
CDR3nt: TGTGCCAGTAGTATAACCGGATACCGATTGGGTTATGGCTACACCTTC

abundance: .
d_gene: .
j_gene: TRBJ1-5
v_gene: TRBV5-6
CDR3aa: CASSLWQSNQPQRF
CDR3nt: TGTGCCAGCAGCTTATGGCAGAGCAATCAGCCCCAGCGTTTT

abundance: once
d_gene: TRBD1
j_gene: TRBJ1-2
v_gene: TRBV27
CDR3aa: CASSGTGGTYGYTF
CDR3nt: TGTGCCAGCAGTGGGACAGGGGGGACCTATGGCTACACCTTC

abundance: .
d_gene: .
j_gene: TRBJ2-7
v_gene: TRBV6-5
CDR3aa: CASSYSKGLVFYEQYF
CDR3nt: TGTGCCAGCAGTTACTCGAAGGGTTTGGTGTTCTACGAGCAGTACTTC

abundance: once
d_gene: .
j_gene: TRBJ1-1
v_gene: TRBV6-6
CDR3aa: CASDRWNTEAFF
CDR3nt: TGTGCCAGCGACAGGTGGAACACTGAAGCTTTCTTT

abundance: .
d_gene: .
j_gene: TRBJ2-2
v_gene: TRBV9
CDR3aa: CASSGARGGNTGELFF
CDR3nt: TGTGCCAGCAGCGGGGCAAGGGGAGGGAACACCGGGGAGCTGTTTTTT

abundance: .
d_gene: .
j_gene: TRBJ1-1
v_gene: TRBV2
CDR3aa: CASSEGQSTEAFF
CDR3nt: TGTGCCAGCAGTGAAGGGCAGAGCACTGAAGCTTTCTTT

abundance: .
d_gene: TRBD2
j_gene: TRBJ2-3
v_gene: TRBV2
CDR3aa: CASSDPGTTAQYF
CDR3nt: TGTGCCAGCAGTGACCCTGGGACTACCGCGCAGTATTTT

abundance: .
d_gene: .
j_gene: TRBJ2-1
v_gene: TRBV29-1
CDR3aa: CSADFRDSNEQFF
CDR3nt: TGCAGCGCGGATTTCCGGGACTCCAATGAGCAGTTCTTC

abundance: .
d_gene: .
j_gene: TRBJ2-7
v_gene: TRBV29-1
CDR3aa: CSVAGLRDPGSEQYF
CDR3nt: TGCAGCGTTGCAGGACTCCGGGACCCAGGAAGCGAGCAGTACTTC

abundance: few
d_gene: .
j_gene: TRBJ1-1
v_gene: TRBV30
CDR3aa: CAWSDRGTRQNTEAFF
CDR3nt: TGTGCCTGGAGTGATCGGGGGACACGTCAGAACACTGAAGCTTTCTTT

abundance: .
d_gene: TRBD1
j_gene: TRBJ2-2
v_gene: TRBV5-1
CDR3aa: CASRGGQGKPGELFF
CDR3nt: TGCGCCAGCAGAGGGGGACAGGGAAAGCCCGGGGAGCTGTTTTTT

abundance: .
d_gene: .
j_gene: TRBJ2-3
v_gene: TRBV5-1
CDR3aa: CASRGGDTQYF
CDR3nt: TGCGCCAGCAGGGGGGGAGATACGCAGTATTTT

abundance: .
d_gene: TRBD1
j_gene: TRBJ2-7
v_gene: TRBV27
CDR3aa: CASSSVPDRGEEQYF
CDR3nt: TGTGCCAGCAGTTCCGTCCCAGACAGGGGGGAAGAGCAGTACTTC

abundance: .
d_gene: .
j_gene: TRBJ2-5
v_gene: TRBV5-1
CDR3aa: CASSPLGRQETQYF
CDR3nt: TGCGCCAGCAGCCCCTTGGGACGGCAAGAGACCCAGTACTTC

abundance: few
d_gene: .
j_gene: TRBJ2-5
v_gene: TRBV9
CDR3aa: CASSYLAGETQYF
CDR3nt: TGTGCCAGCAGCTACCTCGCCGGGGAGACCCAGTACTTC

abundance: .
d_gene: .
j_gene: TRBJ1-4
v_gene: TRBV30
CDR3aa: CAWTPSSDGYEKLFF
CDR3nt: TGTGCCTGGACCCCCTCCTCCGACGGATATGAAAAACTGTTTTTT

abundance: .
d_gene: .
j_gene: TRBJ2-7
v_gene: TRBV13
CDR3aa: CASSADTGSRGEQYF
CDR3nt: TGTGCCAGCAGCGCCGATACAGGGAGTCGGGGCGAGCAGTACTTC

abundance: .
d_gene: .
j_gene: TRBJ1-1
v_gene: TRBV10-3
CDR3aa: CAISDSGHEAFF
CDR3nt: TGTGCCATCAGTGATTCGGGGCATGAAGCTTTCTTT

abundance: few
d_gene: .
j_gene: TRBJ2-3
v_gene: TRBV6-1
CDR3aa: CASSEAVDTQYF
CDR3nt: TGTGCCAGCAGTGAAGCCGTGGATACGCAGTATTTT

abundance: .
d_gene: .
j_gene: TRBJ2-1
v_gene: TRBV11-2
CDR3aa: CASSLLRVGYNEQFF
CDR3nt: TGTGCCAGCAGCTTATTACGGGTAGGCTACAATGAGCAGTTCTTC

abundance: few
d_gene: TRBD2
j_gene: TRBJ2-5
v_gene: TRBV6-6
CDR3aa: CASSYLGGGEQETQYF
CDR3nt: TGTGCCAGCAGTTACTTGGGCGGGGGGGAGCAAGAGACCCAGTACTTC

abundance: .
d_gene: .
j_gene: TRBJ2-3
v_gene: TRBV27
CDR3aa: CASSSDRTRTDTQYF
CDR3nt: TGTGCCAGCAGTTCAGACAGGACGCGCACAGATACGCAGTATTTT

abundance: .
d_gene: TRBD1
j_gene: TRBJ2-5
v_gene: TRBV15
CDR3aa: CATSINRGRETQYF
CDR3nt: TGTGCCACCAGCATCAACAGGGGGCGGGAGACCCAGTACTTC

abundance: .
d_gene: .
j_gene: TRBJ1-4
v_gene: TRBV7-9
CDR3aa: CASSSGLQNEKLFF
CDR3nt: TGTGCCAGCAGCTCGGGACTACAAAATGAAAAACTGTTTTTT

abundance: .
d_gene: TRBD1
j_gene: TRBJ1-2
v_gene: TRBV6-5
CDR3aa: CASSIRTGSRNGYTF
CDR3nt: TGTGCCAGCAGTATACGGACAGGGTCGAGAAATGGCTACACCTTC

abundance: .
d_gene: .
j_gene: TRBJ2-2
v_gene: TRBV11-2
CDR3aa: CASSRALGVGELFF
CDR3nt: TGTGCCAGCAGCCGAGCTCTAGGGGTCGGGGAGCTGTTTTTT

abundance: .
d_gene: .
j_gene: TRBJ2-3
v_gene: TRBV12-5
CDR3aa: CASGLGIEDRDTQYF
CDR3nt: TGTGCTAGTGGTTTGGGGATCGAGGATCGAGATACGCAGTATTTT

abundance: .
d_gene: .
j_gene: TRBJ2-7
v_gene: TRBV30
CDR3aa: CAWREQVNEQYF
CDR3nt: TGTGCCTGGAGGGAACAAGTCAACGAGCAGTACTTC

abundance: .
d_gene: .
j_gene: TRBJ2-7
v_gene: TRBV29-1
CDR3aa: CSVVFWGLSYEQYF
CDR3nt: TGCAGCGTTGTGTTCTGGGGTCTCTCCTACGAGCAGTACTTC

abundance: .
d_gene: .
j_gene: TRBJ1-6
v_gene: TRBV30
CDR3aa: CAWSDPGQGPSSYNSPLHF
CDR3nt: TGTGCCTGGAGTGATCCGGGACAAGGGCCTAGCTCCTATAATTCACCCCTCCACTTT

abundance: .
d_gene: .
j_gene: TRBJ1-1
v_gene: TRBV9
CDR3aa: CASSALTEAFF
CDR3nt: TGTGCCAGCAGCGCCCTAACTGAAGCTTTCTTT

abundance: .
d_gene: .
j_gene: TRBJ1-5
v_gene: TRBV30
CDR3aa: CAWSAQGNQPQHF
CDR3nt: TGTGCCTGGAGTGCCCAGGGAAATCAGCCCCAGCATTTT

abundance: .
d_gene: .
j_gene: TRBJ2-1
v_gene: TRBV19
CDR3aa: CASSTDHRGQFF
CDR3nt: TGTGCCAGTAGTACGGATCACCGCGGGCAGTTCTTC

abundance: .
d_gene: .
j_gene: TRBJ2-3
v_gene: TRBV7-6
CDR3aa: CASSLVQGTDTQYF
CDR3nt: TGTGCCAGCAGCTTAGTCCAGGGCACAGATACGCAGTATTTT

abundance: .
d_gene: .
j_gene: TRBJ2-7
v_gene: TRBV13
CDR3aa: CASSSKGLFYEQYF
CDR3nt: TGTGCCAGCAGCAGTAAGGGTCTCTTCTACGAGCAGTACTTC